This is a list of T cell receptor beta chains from one sample in a study of cytomegalovirus exposure and HLA in healthy donors. The assay was immunoSEQ multiplex PCR, and TCRdb's table has in-frame clones only and misses some. The sample yields more than 90,000 clones, around 77% seen once. Material for sequencing was PBMCs. Receptors were obtained from a female donor in good health and CMV-seronegative. Each CDR3 is given with its conserved first and last residue. A D gene is named only where the DNA matches it firmly. Expanded clones are given a class, and other clones once, few, many or no size at all.

v_call,clone_size,d_call,j_call,cdr3_nt,cdr3_aa
TRBV29-1,NA,TRBD2,TRBJ2-2,TGCAGCGTAGGACTAGCGGGCGGACCCGGGGAGCTGTTTTTT,CSVGLAGGPGELFF
TRBV5-1,NA,NA,TRBJ1-2,TGCGCCAGCATCGGTGGACAGCCGTATGGCTACACCTTC,CASIGGQPYGYTF
TRBV18,once,TRBD1,TRBJ2-3,TGTGCCAGCTCACCGATTCAGGGGGTAAAAACAGATACGCAGTATTTT,CASSPIQGVKTDTQYF
TRBV18,NA,TRBD2,TRBJ2-7,TGTGCCAGCTCACCGGGACTAGCGAGCGAGCAGTACTTC,CASSPGLASEQYF
TRBV5-5,NA,TRBD1,TRBJ2-5,TGTGCCAGCAGCCCTGGAGGGACAGGGGGCCCGCGTAGTTTGAGAGAGCAGTACTTC,CASSPGGTGGPRSLREQYF
TRBV7-2,NA,NA,TRBJ1-6,TGTGCCAGCAGCCCGGGGAGGGATTATTCACCCCTCCACTTT,CASSPGRDYSPLHF
TRBV7-9,NA,TRBD2,TRBJ2-5,TGTGCCAGCAGCTTAGCATTTGGACTAGCGGACCAAGAGACCCAGTACTTC,CASSLAFGLADQETQYF
TRBV5-6,NA,NA,TRBJ1-2,TGTGCCAGCAGCTCGGAGGGGTCGTGGGGCTACACCTTC,CASSSEGSWGYTF
TRBV28,NA,TRBD1,TRBJ1-1,TGTGCCAGCAGTTTCGGGACAGGGCAAAACACTGAAGCTTTCTTT,CASSFGTGQNTEAFF
TRBV7-3,NA,NA,TRBJ2-3,TGTGCCAGCAGCCGCGGAGGGCCTCCCACAGATACGCAGTATTTT,CASSRGGPPTDTQYF
TRBV15,NA,NA,TRBJ2-7,TGTACCACCAGCCCCAGGGGCGACTCCTACGAGCAGTACTTC,CTTSPRGDSYEQYF
TRBV2,NA,TRBD1,TRBJ1-1,TGTGCCAGCAGCGAGGACAGGTACACTGAAGCTTTCTTT,CASSEDRYTEAFF
TRBV27,once,NA,TRBJ2-7,TGTGCCAGCAGCCCTCCCGTCCCCTCCTTTTCCGAGCAGTACTTC,CASSPPVPSFSEQYF
TRBV5-1,few,NA,TRBJ2-2,TGCGCCAGCAGCTTGGATGGCAGGGTGGGCACCGGGGAGCTGTTTTTT,CASSLDGRVGTGELFF
TRBV29-1,few,NA,TRBJ2-7,TGCAGCGTTGAGTCCGGGTTCGGCGAGCAGTACTTC,CSVESGFGEQYF
TRBV7-9,few,TRBD1,TRBJ1-6,TGTGCCAGCAGCTTTCCGCGGACAGGGTCTAGTTCACCCCTCCACTTT,CASSFPRTGSSSPLHF
TRBV6-5,NA,TRBD1,TRBJ1-1,TGTGCCAGCAGTCTGACAGGGGGTGATCTGGAAGCTTTCTTT,CASSLTGGDLEAFF
TRBV2,NA,TRBD2,TRBJ2-1,TGTGCCAACCGGCGGGGGGCGCGGACGGATGAGCAGTTCTTC,CANRRGARTDEQFF
TRBV30,NA,NA,TRBJ1-1,TGTGCCTGGAGTGTAGGAGGAAGGACTGAAGCTTTCTTT,CAWSVGGRTEAFF
TRBV15,NA,TRBD1,TRBJ2-2,TGTGCCACCAGCAGAGGCGGACAGGGGAAGGCCGGGGAGCTGTTTTTT,CATSRGGQGKAGELFF
TRBV6-5,once,TRBD1,TRBJ1-1,TGTGCCAGCAGTGCGTTCAGGGGGCGCGACGAAGCTTTCTTT,CASSAFRGRDEAFF
TRBV19,NA,TRBD1,TRBJ2-3,TGTGCCAGTAGTCCAGGGGGCCCAGATACGCAGTATTTT,CASSPGGPDTQYF
TRBV7-2,NA,NA,TRBJ2-7,TGTGCCAGCAGCCCCGACTTCACCTACGAGCTGTACTTC,CASSPDFTYELYF
TRBV5-4,NA,NA,TRBJ2-2,TGTGCCAGCAGCCGGCGGACAGACACCGGGGAGCTGTTTTTT,CASSRRTDTGELFF
TRBV18,NA,NA,TRBJ1-3,TGTGCCAGCTCACCATCCCAATCCTCTGGAAACACCATATATTTT,CASSPSQSSGNTIYF
TRBV4-1,NA,TRBD2,TRBJ2-3,TGCGCCAGCAGCCACGACCCTATAGCGGGGCCACCCACAGATACGCAGTATTTT,CASSHDPIAGPPTDTQYF
TRBV18,NA,TRBD1,TRBJ2-1,TGTGCCAGCTCACAAATACAGGGGGTCCCTTACAATGAGCAGTTCTTC,CASSQIQGVPYNEQFF
TRBV27,few,NA,TRBJ1-2,TGTGCCAGCAGACCTGTTGGGGGCCCCAATGGCTACACCTTC,CASRPVGGPNGYTF
TRBV19,NA,NA,TRBJ2-6,TGTGCCAGTACCATAGGGGCTGGGGCCAACGTCCTGACTTTC,CASTIGAGANVLTF
TRBV19,few,NA,TRBJ2-7,TGTGCCAGTAGTATCGGCGGGTACGAGCAGTACTTC,CASSIGGYEQYF
TRBV11-1,few,NA,TRBJ2-7,TGTGCCAGCAGCTTGACAGTCGAGCAGTACTTC,CASSLTVEQYF
TRBV2,NA,NA,TRBJ2-2,TGTGCCAGCAGTGACCAGAACACCGGGGAGCTGTTTTTT,CASSDQNTGELFF
TRBV14,NA,TRBD1,TRBJ2-3,TGTGCCAGCAGCTATACAGGGGGGAGAACGCAGTATTTT,CASSYTGGRTQYF